Presented here are 23 T cell receptor beta chains from one specimen sequenced in a study of CD8 T cells in ankylosing spondylitis. Each CDR3 protein gets one entry after TCRdb re-called the 5' RACE reads with MiXCR. The repertoire holds approximately 300,000 distinct CDR3 sequences, with around 20% as singletons. What was sequenced was blood, either unsorted or a sorted T cell fraction (not recorded which). All receptors come from a female donor with ankylosing spondylitis or in good health (not recorded which).

The sample holds many counts of this clonotype. V usage is TRBV15 and J usage is TRBJ2-3; D not certain. This CDR3 has 13 amino acids. Germline V gene lookup returns CDR1 LNHNV and CDR2 YYDKDF (reference sequence). Trimming removed 0 bases at V and 3 bases at J, with 4 bases between. DNA of the CDR3: TGTGCCACCAGCAGAGATCCTACAGATACGCAGTATTTT. Translation: CATSRDPTDTQYF.

This clonotype was recorded a few times. The V and J genes are TRBV20-1 and TRBJ1-5, with D possibly TRBD1 on 6 matching bases. CDR1 and CDR2 (germline): DFQATT, SNEGSKA (reference sequence). The CDR3 is 15 amino acids. The ends were cut back, 6 bases at V and 3 bases at J, with 18 bases in the middle. The CDR3 nucleotides are TGCAGTGCCCTAGCTGGGAACAGGGTCAATCAGCCCCAGCATTTT. The encoded protein is CSALAGNRVNQPQHF.

This clonotype came up a few times. The chain joins TRBV9 to TRBJ2-1; the D gene could be TRBD1 or TRBD2 (5 bases each). Germline CDR1 SGDLS, CDR2 YYNGEE. The V gene lost 0 bases and the J gene lost 10 bases, with 8 bases spanning the gap. The CDR3 consists of 12 residues. The DNA for the CDR3 is TGTGCCAGCAGCGTAGGAGGGGAGGAGCAGTTCTTC. Translation: CASSVGGEEQFF.

This rearrangement joins TRBV7-2 to TRBJ2-7; 9 nucleotides match TRBD2. With 5 bases clipped from V and 5 bases from J, the junction kept 16 bases outside the gene matches. In germline, CDR1 is SGHTA, CDR2 FQGNSA. This CDR3 spans 17 amino acids. CDR3 sequence reads: CASSPPVRASGMNEQYF. The CDR3 DNA reads as TGTGCCAGCAGCCCCCCCGTAAGAGCTAGCGGGATGAACGAGCAGTACTTC.

The chain couples TRBV4-3 to TRBJ1-3, with unresolved D. V was shortened by 0 bases and J by 0 bases, with 9 bases between the two germline ends. Germline V gives CDR1 LGHNA, CDR2 YSLEER. This CDR3 has 16 amino acids. Here the CDR3 reads CASSQDLWGSGNTIYF. In nucleotides, the CDR3 is TGCGCCAGCAGCCAAGACCTCTGGGGCTCTGGAAACACCATATATTTT.

The gene calls are TRBV14 and TRBJ2-3; D possibly corresponds to TRBD2 (6 bases). This CDR3 is built from 14 residues. The germline gives CDR1 SGHDN, CDR2 FVKESK. V shed 1 base and J shed 8 bases, with 13 bases lying between them. The CDR3 region is CASSQALGGGTQYF. CDR3 in DNA: TGTGCCAGCAGCCAAGCCCTCGGGGGAGGTACGCAGTATTTT.

This clonotype came up a few times. The V call is TRBV12-3 or TRBV12-4, the J call TRBJ1-3; 10 nucleotides line up with TRBD1. Unmatched junction bases numbered 5, after V lost 3 bases and J lost 3 bases. The CDR3 has 16 residues. CDR3: CASSFFGTGVGNTIYF. The DNA for the CDR3 is TGTGCCAGCAGTTTCTTTGGGACAGGGGTTGGAAACACCATATATTTT.

This rearrangement joins TRBV20-1 to TRBJ2-6; D gene uncertain. Trimming pared 4 bases from V and 0 bases from J, leaving 7 bases between. CDR3 size: 14 residues. The germline gives CDR1 DFQATT, CDR2 SNEGSKA (reference sequence). CDR3 region: CSATTNSGANVLTF. CDR3 in DNA: TGCAGTGCTACCACTAACTCTGGGGCCAACGTCCTGACTTTC.

The chain is built from TRBV6-2 or TRBV6-3 and TRBJ2-7, with D perhaps matching TRBD1 (6 bases). This CDR3 has 14 amino acids. V gave up 6 bases and J gave up 1 base, with 13 bases separating them. Per germline, CDR1 MNHEY and CDR2 SVGEGT. The CDR3 DNA follows: TGTGCCAGCAGGGAACAGGGCGGGTCCTACGAGCAGTACTTC. Its protein is CASREQGGSYEQYF.

This clonotype was picked up a small number of times. The rearrangement links TRBV3-1 to TRBJ1-2; no clear D. Germline-derived CDR1 and CDR2 are LGHDT and YNNKEL (reference sequence). V was shortened by 3 bases and J by 2 bases, with 7 bases between the two germline ends. The CDR3 loop spans 13 amino acids. The CDR3, as DNA: TGTGCCAGCAGCCAGCCCCTGAACTATGGCTACACCTTC. This codes for CASSQPLNYGYTF.

V is TRBV20-1 and J is TRBJ2-5; 12 bases agree with TRBD2. The CDR3 is made up of 14 amino acids. J was trimmed by 4 bases and V by 3 bases; bases with no gene match: 3. Germline assignment: CDR1 DFQATT and CDR2 SNEGSKA (reference sequence). The CDR3 spells CSARRLAGAETQYF. CDR3 coding DNA: TGCAGTGCTAGGCGACTAGCGGGAGCAGAGACCCAGTACTTC.

The chain carries TRBV20-1 and TRBJ1-5; D unresolved. The CDR3 covers 16 residues. Germline V gene data show CDR1 as DFQATT and CDR2 as SNEGSKA (reference sequence). V gave up 5 bases and J gave up 0 bases, with 17 bases separating them. CDR3 DNA: TGCAGTGCTGTCGGGGAGTCACTCGTTAGCAATCAGCCCCAGCATTTT. Translating gives CSAVGESLVSNQPQHF.

This clonotype appeared many times. The chain has TRBV7-2 and TRBJ1-2; D not certain. The CDR3 runs to 13 residues. Between the trimmed V and J ends, which lost 6 bases and 4 bases, there was a span of 12 bases. Germline assignment: CDR1 SGHTA and CDR2 FQGNSA. The CDR3 region is CASSLPGSYGYTF. The CDR3 bases are TGTGCCAGCAGTCTCCCCGGTAGCTATGGCTACACCTTC.

This chain connects TRBV6-2 or TRBV6-3 to TRBJ2-1; D unclear. The CDR3 is made up of 14 amino acids. Germline V gene lookup returns CDR1 MNHEY and CDR2 SVGEGT. The V gene lost 3 bases and the J gene lost 5 bases, with 11 bases spanning the gap. In DNA, the CDR3 is TGTGCCAGCAGTTATTGGGGTAGAGACAATGAGCAGTTCTTC. The encoded protein is CASSYWGRDNEQFF.

The rearrangement uses TRBV7-2 and TRBJ2-7; TRBD2 aligns across 7 bases. Unmatched junction bases numbered 5, after V lost 2 bases and J lost 4 bases. CDR1 is SGHTA, CDR2 FQGNSA, per germline. This CDR3 spans 14 amino acids. As DNA, the CDR3 is TGTGCCAGCAGCTTACAAGCGGGAAGGTACGAGCAGTACTTC. It codes for CASSLQAGRYEQYF.

This chain connects TRBV12-3 or TRBV12-4 to TRBJ1-1; weak D call: TRBD1 (5 bases). Trimming shortened V by 10 bases and J by 4 bases, and 13 bases separated the two germline ends. The CDR3 runs to 12 residues. CDR3 region: CATVWGITEAFF. In DNA, the CDR3 is TGTGCCACCGTTTGGGGGATCACTGAAGCTTTCTTT.

This clonotype has just a few counts. The V gene is TRBV20-1, the J gene TRBJ2-5, with D tentatively TRBD2 (5 bases). Per germline, CDR1 DFQATT and CDR2 SNEGSKA (reference sequence). V dropped 6 bases and J dropped 1 base, with 21 bases sitting between them. This CDR3 spans 16 amino acids. The CDR3 reads CSAYHRSKRTQETQYF. The DNA of the CDR3 is TGCAGTGCGTACCATCGCTCTAAGCGGACCCAAGAGACCCAGTACTTC.

The chain is built from TRBV20-1 and TRBJ2-5; TRBD2 is a possible D gene (6 bases). The CDR3 has 13 amino acids. Germline CDR1 DFQATT, CDR2 SNEGSKA (reference sequence). V gave up 5 bases and J gave up 2 bases, with 12 bases separating them. The CDR3 nucleotides are TGCAGTGCTCCGGAGGAGGGACAAGAGACCCAGTACTTC. Protein: CSAPEEGQETQYF.

This clonotype showed up just a few times. V gene TRBV28 combines with J gene TRBJ2-7, with 8 bases lining up with TRBD1. V lost 3 bases, J lost 9 bases, and 13 bases stayed unmatched. CDR1 and CDR2 from the germline V gene are MDHEN and SYDVKM. CDR3 length equals 15 residues. The CDR3 coding sequence is TGTGCCAGCAGTTTCCCTGGACAGGGCCACTTTTGGCAGTACTTC. This encodes CASSFPGQGHFWQYF.

The gene calls are TRBV4-3 and TRBJ1-4; D is ambiguous. The CDR3 has 14 amino acids. Germline V gene sequence: CDR1 LGHNA, CDR2 YSLEER. Trimming took 0 bases from V and 11 from J, leaving 13 bases between them. The CDR3 nucleotides are TGCGCCAGCAGCCAAGAGGCGGGCAGAGGGAAACTGTTTTTT. As protein: CASSQEAGRGKLFF.

This clonotype was counted between two and nine times. The gene calls are TRBV6-2 or TRBV6-3 and TRBJ2-3, with TRBD2 as a possible D gene (7 bases). Per germline, CDR1 MNHEY and CDR2 SVGEGT. The V gene lost 4 bases and the J gene lost 0 bases, with 23 bases spanning the gap. The CDR3 has 19 residues. The CDR3, as DNA: TGTGCCAGCAGTTTAGGCCAAGGAGTCGCGGGGGCTAGCACAGATACGCAGTATTTT. Translated, it gives CASSLGQGVAGASTDTQYF.

This clonotype was counted only a few times. The chain links TRBV29-1 to TRBJ2-5, with D possibly being TRBD1 (6 bases). Germline CDR1 is SQVTM and CDR2 is ANQGSEA. Between the trimmed V and J ends, which lost 7 bases and 2 bases, there was a span of 14 bases. The CDR3 extends over 13 amino acids. The CDR3 DNA reads TGCAGCGCTTATTGGGACATACAAGAGACCCAGTACTTC. Translation gives CSAYWDIQETQYF.

The chain links TRBV7-9 to TRBJ2-1; possible D gene TRBD2, 6 bases. The V end was cut by 1 base, the J end by 8 bases, with 15 bases between. CDR1 and CDR2 (germline): SEHNR, FQNEAQ (reference sequence). CDR3 length: 15 amino acids. The CDR3 sequence: CASSLDPGVMDEQFF. The CDR3 DNA sequence: TGTGCCAGCAGCTTAGATCCGGGGGTTATGGATGAGCAGTTCTTC.